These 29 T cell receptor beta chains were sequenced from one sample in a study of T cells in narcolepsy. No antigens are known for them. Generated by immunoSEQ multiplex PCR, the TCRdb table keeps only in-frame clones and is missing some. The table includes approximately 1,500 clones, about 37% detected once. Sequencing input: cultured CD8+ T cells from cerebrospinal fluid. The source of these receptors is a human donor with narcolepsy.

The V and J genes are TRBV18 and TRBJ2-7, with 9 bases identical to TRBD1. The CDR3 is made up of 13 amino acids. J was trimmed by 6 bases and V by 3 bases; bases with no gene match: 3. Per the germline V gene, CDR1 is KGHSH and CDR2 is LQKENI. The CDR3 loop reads CASSPGQGSEQYF. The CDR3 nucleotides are TGTGCCAGCTCACCGGGACAGGGATCCGAGCAGTACTTC.

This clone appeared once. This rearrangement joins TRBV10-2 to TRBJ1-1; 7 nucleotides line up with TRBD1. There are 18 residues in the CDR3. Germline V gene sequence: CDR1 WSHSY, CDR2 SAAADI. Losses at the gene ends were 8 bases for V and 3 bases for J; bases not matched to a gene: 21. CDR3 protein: CASRDKYTDRARDTEAFF. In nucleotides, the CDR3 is TGCGCCAGCCGCGATAAATACACAGACAGGGCCAGGGACACTGAAGCTTTCTTT.

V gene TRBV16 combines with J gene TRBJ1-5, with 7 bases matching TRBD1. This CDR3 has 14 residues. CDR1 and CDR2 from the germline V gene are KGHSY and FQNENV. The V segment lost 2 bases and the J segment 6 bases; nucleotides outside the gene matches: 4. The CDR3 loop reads CASSQQGEGQPQHF. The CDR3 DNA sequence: TGTGCCAGCAGCCAACAGGGGGAGGGTCAGCCCCAGCATTTT.

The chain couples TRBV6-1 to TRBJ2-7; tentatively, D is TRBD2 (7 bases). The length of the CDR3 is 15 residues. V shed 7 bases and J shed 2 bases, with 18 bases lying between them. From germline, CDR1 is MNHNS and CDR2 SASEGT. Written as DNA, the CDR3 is TGTGCCAGCAATGTGGCGGGGGCGCAGACCTACGAGCAGTACTTC. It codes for CASNVAGAQTYEQYF.

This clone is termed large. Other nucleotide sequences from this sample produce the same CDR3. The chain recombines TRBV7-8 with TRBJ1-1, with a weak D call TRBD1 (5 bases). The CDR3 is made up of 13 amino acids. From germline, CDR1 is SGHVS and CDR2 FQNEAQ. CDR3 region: CALGAGLGTEAFF. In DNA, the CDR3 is TGTGCACTAGGGGCAGGGTTGGGCACTGAAGCTTTCTTT.

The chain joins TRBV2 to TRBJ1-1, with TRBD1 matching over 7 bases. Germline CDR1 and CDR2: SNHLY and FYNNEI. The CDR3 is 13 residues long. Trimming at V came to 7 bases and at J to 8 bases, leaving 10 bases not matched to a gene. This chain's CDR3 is CASTPLDRVEAFF. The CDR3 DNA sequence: TGTGCCAGCACACCCCTCGACAGGGTGGAAGCTTTCTTT.

CDR3 residues: CASSEEGTGGSYGYTF. In nucleotides, the CDR3 is TGTGCCAGCAGTGAAGAAGGGACAGGGGGGAGCTATGGCTACACCTTC. V usage is TRBV6-4 and J usage is TRBJ1-2, with 11 positions matching TRBD1. CDR1 and CDR2 from the germline V gene are MRHNA and SNTAGT. V was clipped by 3 bases and J by 4 bases; unmatched bases: 7. The CDR3 contains 16 residues.

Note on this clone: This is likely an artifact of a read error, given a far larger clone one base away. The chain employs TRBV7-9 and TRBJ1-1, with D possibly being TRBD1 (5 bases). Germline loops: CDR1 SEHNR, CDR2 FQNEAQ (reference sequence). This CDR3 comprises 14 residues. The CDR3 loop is CACSLEPGVSEAFF. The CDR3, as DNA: TGTGCCTGCAGCTTAGAGCCGGGGGTTTCGGAAGCTTTCTTT.

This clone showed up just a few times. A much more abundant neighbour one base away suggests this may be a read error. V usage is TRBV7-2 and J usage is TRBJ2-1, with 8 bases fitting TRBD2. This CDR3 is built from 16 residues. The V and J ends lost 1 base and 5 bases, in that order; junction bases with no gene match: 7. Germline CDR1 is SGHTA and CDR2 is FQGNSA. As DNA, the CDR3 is TGTGCCAGCAGCTTAGTAACTAGCGGCTGGCACAATGAGCAGTTCTTC. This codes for CASSLVTSGWHNEQFF.

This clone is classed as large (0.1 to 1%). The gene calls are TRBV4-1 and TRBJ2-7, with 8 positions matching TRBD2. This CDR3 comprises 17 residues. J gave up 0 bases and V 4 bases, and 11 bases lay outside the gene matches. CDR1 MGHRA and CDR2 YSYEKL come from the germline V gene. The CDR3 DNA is TGCGCCAGCAGCCCATTGGGTGGCGGGGGGAGCTCCTACGAGCAGTACTTC. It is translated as CASSPLGGGGSSYEQYF.

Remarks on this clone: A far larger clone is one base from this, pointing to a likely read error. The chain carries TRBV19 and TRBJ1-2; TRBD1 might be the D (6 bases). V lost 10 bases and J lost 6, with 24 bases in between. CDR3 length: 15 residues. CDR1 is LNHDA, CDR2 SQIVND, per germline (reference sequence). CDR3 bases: TGTGCCATCAAAGAACAGGGCTCCCTGGGGGATGGCTACACCTTC. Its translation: CAIKEQGSLGDGYTF. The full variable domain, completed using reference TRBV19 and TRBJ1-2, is DGGITQSPKYLFRKEGQNVTLSCEQNLNHDAMYWYRQDPGQGLRLIYYSQIVNDFQKGDIAEGYSVSREKKESFPLTVTSAQKNPTAFYLCAIKEQGSLGDGYTFGSGTRLTVV.

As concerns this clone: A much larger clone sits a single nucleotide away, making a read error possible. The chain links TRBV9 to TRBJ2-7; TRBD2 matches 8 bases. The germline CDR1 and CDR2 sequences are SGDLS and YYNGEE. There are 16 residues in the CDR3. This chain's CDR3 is CASSVGTGGPFYKQYF. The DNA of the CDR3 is TGTGCCAGCAGCGTAGGAACGGGGGGGCCCTTCTACAAGCAGTACTTC. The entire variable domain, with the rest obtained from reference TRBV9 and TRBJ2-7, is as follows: DSGVTQTPKHLITATGQRVTLRCSPRSGDLSVYWYQQSLDQGLQFLIQYYNGEERAKGNILERFSAQQFPDLHSELNLSSLELGDSALYFCASSVGTGGPFYKQYFGPGTRLTVT.

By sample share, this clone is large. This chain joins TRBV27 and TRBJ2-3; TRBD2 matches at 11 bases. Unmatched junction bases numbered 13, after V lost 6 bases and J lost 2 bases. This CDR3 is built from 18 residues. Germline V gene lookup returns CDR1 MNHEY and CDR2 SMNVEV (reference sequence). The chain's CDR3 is CASSLDPPTSGATDTQYF. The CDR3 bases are TGTGCCAGCAGCTTAGACCCCCCGACTAGCGGGGCCACAGATACGCAGTATTTT.

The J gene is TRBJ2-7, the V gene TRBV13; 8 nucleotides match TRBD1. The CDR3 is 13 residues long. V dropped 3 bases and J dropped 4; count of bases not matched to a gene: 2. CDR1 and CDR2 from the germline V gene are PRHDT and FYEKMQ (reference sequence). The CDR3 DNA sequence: TGTGCCAGCAGCTTGGACAGGGCGTACGAGCAGTACTTC. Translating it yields CASSLDRAYEQYF.

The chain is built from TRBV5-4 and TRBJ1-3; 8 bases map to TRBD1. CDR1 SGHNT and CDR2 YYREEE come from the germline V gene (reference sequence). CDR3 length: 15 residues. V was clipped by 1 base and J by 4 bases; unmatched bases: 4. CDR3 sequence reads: CASSLQGATGNTIYF. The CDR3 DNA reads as TGTGCCAGCAGCTTGCAGGGGGCGACCGGAAACACCATATATTTT.

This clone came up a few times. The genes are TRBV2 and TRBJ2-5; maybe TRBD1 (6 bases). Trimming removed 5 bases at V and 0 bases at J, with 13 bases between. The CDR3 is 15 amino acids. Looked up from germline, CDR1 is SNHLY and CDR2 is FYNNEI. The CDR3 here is CASSYGDKYQETQYF. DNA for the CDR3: TGTGCCAGCAGTTACGGGGACAAGTACCAAGAGACCCAGTACTTC.

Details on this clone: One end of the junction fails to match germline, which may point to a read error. This CDR3 is CASSQDLGSGQPQHF. CDR3 DNA sequence: TGCGCCAGCAGCCAAGATTTGGGATCTGGTCAGCCCCAGCATTTT. This chain uses TRBV7-3 with TRBJ1-5; D unresolved. The germline CDR1 and CDR2 sequences are SGHTA and FQGTGA. This CDR3 region has 15 residues.

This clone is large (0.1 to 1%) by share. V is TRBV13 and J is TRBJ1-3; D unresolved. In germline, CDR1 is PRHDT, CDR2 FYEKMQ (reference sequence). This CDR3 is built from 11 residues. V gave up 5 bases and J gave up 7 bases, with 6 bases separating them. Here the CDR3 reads CASSQENTIYF. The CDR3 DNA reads TGTGCCAGCAGCCAGGAGAACACCATATATTTT.

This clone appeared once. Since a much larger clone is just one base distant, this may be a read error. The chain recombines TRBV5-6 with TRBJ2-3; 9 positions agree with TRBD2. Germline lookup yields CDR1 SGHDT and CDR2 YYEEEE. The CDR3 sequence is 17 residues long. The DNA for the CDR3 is TGTGCCCGCAGCCGGGCGGGCGGGGGGGCCTGGGAAGATACGCAGTATTTT. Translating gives CARSRAGGGAWEDTQYF.

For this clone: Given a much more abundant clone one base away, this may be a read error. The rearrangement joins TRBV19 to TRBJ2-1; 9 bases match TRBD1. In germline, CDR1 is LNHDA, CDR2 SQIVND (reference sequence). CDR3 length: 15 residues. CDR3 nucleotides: TGTGCCGGTAGTACCGGGACAGGGACCTACAATGAGCAGTTCTTC. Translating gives CAGSTGTGTYNEQFF.

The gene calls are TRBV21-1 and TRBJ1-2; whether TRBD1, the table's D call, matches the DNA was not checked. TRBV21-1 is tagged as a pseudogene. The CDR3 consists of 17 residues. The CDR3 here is CASSYLLGYRKTYGYTF. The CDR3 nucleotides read TGTGCCAGCAGCTACTTGTTAGGCTACAGAAAGACCTATGGCTACACCTTC.

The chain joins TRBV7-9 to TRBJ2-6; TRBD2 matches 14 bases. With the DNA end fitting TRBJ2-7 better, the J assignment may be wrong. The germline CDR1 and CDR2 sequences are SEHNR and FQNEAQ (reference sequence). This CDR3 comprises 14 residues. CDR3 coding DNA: TGTGCCAGCAGCGAGGGACTAGCGGGGGCCGAGCAGTACTTC. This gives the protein CASSEGLAGAEQYF.

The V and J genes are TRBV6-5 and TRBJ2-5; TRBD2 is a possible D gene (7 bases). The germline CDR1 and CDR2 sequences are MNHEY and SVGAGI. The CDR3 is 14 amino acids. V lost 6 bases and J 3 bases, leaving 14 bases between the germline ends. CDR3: CASSPGGPKETQYF. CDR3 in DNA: TGTGCCAGCAGCCCGGGGGGCCCAAAAGAGACCCAGTACTTC.

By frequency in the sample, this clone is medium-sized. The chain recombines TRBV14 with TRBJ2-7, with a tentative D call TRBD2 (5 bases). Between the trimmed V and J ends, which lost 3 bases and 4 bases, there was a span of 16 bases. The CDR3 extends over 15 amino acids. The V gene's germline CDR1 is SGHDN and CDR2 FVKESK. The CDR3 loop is CASSQAAGPLYEQYF. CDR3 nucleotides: TGTGCCAGCAGCCAGGCTGCGGGCCCTCTATACGAGCAGTACTTC. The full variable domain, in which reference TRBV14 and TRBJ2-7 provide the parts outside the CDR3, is EAGVTQFPSHSVIEKGQTVTLRCDPISGHDNLYWYRRVMGKEIKFLLHFVKESKQDESGMPNNRFLAERTGGTYSTLKVQPAELEDSGVYFCASSQAAGPLYEQYFGPGTRLTVT.

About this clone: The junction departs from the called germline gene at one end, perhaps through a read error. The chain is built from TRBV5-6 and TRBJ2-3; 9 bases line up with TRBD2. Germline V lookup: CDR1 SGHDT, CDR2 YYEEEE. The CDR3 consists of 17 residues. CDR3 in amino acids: CARSRVGGGAWEDTQYF. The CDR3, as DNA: TGTGCCCGCAGCCGGGTGGGCGGGGGGGCCTGGGAAGATACGCAGTATTTT.

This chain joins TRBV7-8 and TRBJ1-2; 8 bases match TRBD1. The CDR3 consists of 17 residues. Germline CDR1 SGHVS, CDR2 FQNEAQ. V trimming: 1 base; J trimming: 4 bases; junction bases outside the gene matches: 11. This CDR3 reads CASSLDAGTGGGYGYTF. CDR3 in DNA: TGTGCCAGCAGCTTAGACGCTGGTACAGGGGGGGGCTATGGCTACACCTTC.

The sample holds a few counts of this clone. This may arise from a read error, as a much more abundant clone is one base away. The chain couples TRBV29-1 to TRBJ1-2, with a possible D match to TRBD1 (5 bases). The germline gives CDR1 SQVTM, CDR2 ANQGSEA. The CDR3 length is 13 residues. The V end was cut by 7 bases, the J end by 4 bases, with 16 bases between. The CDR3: CSGDFGGTYGYTF. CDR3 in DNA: TGCAGCGGTGACTTTGGGGGAACCTATGGCTACACCTTC.

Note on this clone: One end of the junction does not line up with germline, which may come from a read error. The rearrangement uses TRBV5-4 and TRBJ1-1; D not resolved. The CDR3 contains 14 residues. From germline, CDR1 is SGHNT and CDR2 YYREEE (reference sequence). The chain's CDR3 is CASSPVYGDTEAFF. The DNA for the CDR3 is TGCGCCAGCAGCCCCGTTTACGGTGACACTGAAGCTTTCTTT.

CDR3 nucleotide sequence: TGTGCCAGCAGCTCTCACTCTAGCGGGGGCACAGATACGCAGTATTTT. Amino acid sequence: CASSSHSSGGTDTQYF. This chain uses TRBV7-8 with TRBJ2-3; 9 bases are shared with TRBD2. The CDR3 sequence is 16 residues long. Germline trimming cut 4 bases from V and 1 base from J; bases unmatched to any gene: 6. Germline V lookup: CDR1 SGHVS, CDR2 FQNEAQ.